The 19 T cell receptor beta chains given below trace back to one sample, sequenced in a study of cytomegalovirus exposure and HLA in healthy donors. Clones were sequenced by immunoSEQ multiplex PCR, and TCRdb holds only the in-frame ones, with some missing. In the table there are 350,000 or so clones, roughly 90% of which are singletons. The sample taken for sequencing was PBMCs. Receptors originate from a woman aged 18-35 years in good health and CMV-seronegative.

Turning to this clone: A read error may produce the germline difference seen at one junction end. The chain employs TRBV7-6 and TRBJ2-3; 7 nucleotides agree with TRBD2. Looked up from germline, CDR1 is SGHVS and CDR2 is FNYEAQ. The CDR3 covers 16 residues. CDR3 DNA: TGTGCCAGCAGCTTAGTTGCGGGGGAGGGTCGACAAGGGGCCCATTTT. This sequence encodes CASSLVAGEGRQGAHF.

The V and J genes are TRBV6-1 and TRBJ2-2; 10 nucleotides line up with TRBD2. With V trimmed by 2 bases and J by 5 bases, 5 bases remained unmatched. Germline values: CDR1 MNHNS, CDR2 SASEGT. This CDR3 contains 16 residues. The CDR3 sequence is CASSESGRVFTGELFF. As DNA, the CDR3 is TGTGCCAGCAGTGAAAGCGGGAGGGTTTTTACCGGGGAGCTGTTTTTT.

V is TRBV13 and J is TRBJ2-7; 12 positions match TRBD2. CDR1 is PRHDT, CDR2 FYEKMQ, per germline (reference sequence). CDR3 size: 15 residues. The V and J ends lost 1 base and 7 bases, in that order; junction bases with no gene match: 5. The CDR3 sequence is CASSLELAGGREQYF. The CDR3 DNA follows: TGTGCCAGCAGCTTAGAACTAGCGGGAGGAAGGGAGCAGTACTTC. Supplemented by reference TRBV13 and TRBJ2-7, the full variable domain reads AAGVIQSPRHLIKEKRETATLKCYPIPRHDTVYWYQQGPGQDPQFLISFYEKMQSDKGSIPDRFSAQQFSDYHSELNMSSLELGDSALYFCASSLELAGGREQYFGPGTRLTVT.

V is TRBV11-1 and J is TRBJ2-7; D might be TRBD2 (6 bases). Trimming took 3 bases from V and 4 from J, leaving 10 bases between them. The CDR3 is 13 amino acids. The germline V gene has CDR1 SGHAT and CDR2 FQDESV (reference sequence). The CDR3 coding sequence is TGTGCCAGCAGCTTGGGGACTCTTTACGAGCAGTACTTC. It codes for CASSLGTLYEQYF.

The rearrangement joins TRBV28 to TRBJ2-1; possibly TRBD2 for D (6 bases). Germline V gene data show CDR1 as MDHEN and CDR2 as SYDVKM. The V end lost 2 bases, the J end lost 5 bases, and 13 bases lay between the germline ends. This CDR3 is 15 amino acids long. CDR3 loop: CASSLGGEPNNEQFF. The CDR3 region has the DNA TGTGCCAGCAGTTTAGGCGGGGAGCCCAACAATGAGCAGTTCTTC.

V usage is TRBV11-2 and J usage is TRBJ2-4; TRBD2 agrees at 7 bases. The trim removed 4 bases at V and 3 bases at J, leaving 9 bases unmatched. Germline loops: CDR1 SGHAT, CDR2 FQNNGV. The CDR3 runs to 16 residues. The CDR3 sequence is CASSSGPGGGKNIQYF. The CDR3 DNA follows: TGTGCCAGCAGCTCGGGCCCGGGAGGAGGCAAAAACATTCAGTACTTC.

This clone was observed a single time. The J gene is TRBJ2-7, the V gene TRBV7-9, with D maybe TRBD1 (6 bases). V was shortened by 11 bases and J by 3 bases, with 11 bases between the two germline ends. Germline assignment: CDR1 SEHNR and CDR2 FQNEAQ (reference sequence). The CDR3 sequence is 11 residues long. The CDR3: CAGADSYEQYF. CDR3 bases: TGTGCCGGGGCGGACAGCTACGAGCAGTACTTC.

The CDR3 here is CASSLITSGSDEQYF. The CDR3 DNA follows: TGCGCCAGCAGCTTGATTACTAGCGGGAGTGACGAGCAGTACTTC. The genes are TRBV5-1 and TRBJ2-7, with 11 bases matching TRBD2. The germline gives CDR1 SGHRS, CDR2 YFSETQ. The CDR3 spans 15 residues. The ends lost 1 base at V and 5 bases at J; junction bases unmatched: 5.

V gene TRBV6-6 combines with J gene TRBJ2-2, with 10 bases that match TRBD2. The germline V gene has CDR1 MNHNY and CDR2 SVGAGI (reference sequence). This CDR3 comprises 15 residues. After removal of 6 bases from V and 4 bases from J, the junction contained 5 bases not matched to a gene. CDR3 amino acids: CASSGGLARTGELFF. The CDR3 region has the DNA TGTGCCAGCAGCGGGGGACTAGCGCGCACCGGGGAGCTGTTTTTT.

The chain links TRBV28 to TRBJ2-7; D is perhaps TRBD1 (6 bases). Germline V CDR1 and CDR2: MDHEN, SYDVKM. Trimming took 7 bases from V and 3 from J, leaving 16 bases between them. This CDR3 region has 14 residues. The CDR3 nucleotides read TGTGCCAGCATATCTTTGGGGGCTAGCTACGAGCAGTACTTC. It yields the protein CASISLGASYEQYF. Full variable domain (missing parts from reference TRBV28 and TRBJ2-7): DVKVTQSSRYLVKRTGEKVFLECVQDMDHENMFWYRQDPGLGLRLIYFSYDVKMKEKGDIPEGYSVSREKKERFSLILESASTNQTSMYLCASISLGASYEQYFGPGTRLTVT.

The gene calls are TRBV5-8 and TRBJ1-5; D is possibly TRBD1 (6 bases). This CDR3 spans 15 amino acids. From germline, CDR1 is SGHTS and CDR2 YDEGEE. Trimming left V 4 bases short and J 5 bases short, with 16 bases between. Here the CDR3 DNA reads TGTGCCAGCAGCCTTGCAGGGGCGGGCCATCAGCCCCAGCATTTT. Its protein product is CASSLAGAGHQPQHF.

The chain employs TRBV25-1 and TRBJ1-1; maybe TRBD1 (5 bases). V was cut by 6 bases and J by 5 bases, with 16 bases left in between. This CDR3 region has 14 residues. Per germline, CDR1 MGHDK and CDR2 SYGVNS. The CDR3 nucleotides are TGTGCCAGCAGGGCACTTCGGGGGGGGACTGAAGCTTTCTTT. Translating it yields CASRALRGGTEAFF. The full variable domain, with the rest looked up from reference TRBV25-1 and TRBJ1-1, is EADIYQTPRYLVIGTGKKITLECSQTMGHDKMYWYQQDPGMELHLIHYSYGVNSTEKGDLSSESTVSRIRTEHFPLTLESARPSHTSQYLCASRALRGGTEAFFGQGTRLTVV.

In nucleotides, the CDR3 is TGTGCCAGCAGTTCCTGGGGGGGGGATCAGCCCCAGCATTTT. It translates to CASSSWGGDQPQHF. The rearrangement links TRBV6-5 to TRBJ1-5; weak D call: TRBD1 (5 bases). With 4 bases removed from V and 5 bases from J, the gap between germline ends came to 12 bases. This CDR3 has 14 amino acids. The germline V gene encodes CDR1 MNHEY and CDR2 SVGAGI.

V usage is TRBV11-2 and J usage is TRBJ2-7; D uncertain. V was trimmed by 6 bases and J by 5 bases, leaving 14 bases between them. The CDR3 is 13 amino acids. Germline loops: CDR1 SGHAT, CDR2 FQNNGV. The CDR3 DNA sequence: TGTGCCAGCAGACCTTCCTTCCTAGACGAGCAGTACTTC. It encodes CASRPSFLDEQYF.

This rearrangement joins TRBV9 to TRBJ2-5, with TRBD2 matching 13 bases. Germline CDR1 SGDLS, CDR2 YYNGEE. Trimming removed 1 base from V and 6 bases from J; junction bases left unmatched: 6. This CDR3 contains 16 residues. The CDR3 here is CASSVTPGLAGQTQYF. As DNA, the CDR3 is TGTGCCAGCAGCGTAACCCCGGGACTAGCGGGACAGACCCAGTACTTC.

The chain joins TRBV18 to TRBJ1-1; 11 nucleotides line up with TRBD1. V lost 2 bases to trimming and J lost 1 base; unmatched junction nucleotides: 15. Germline V gives CDR1 KGHSH, CDR2 LQKENI. The CDR3 extends over 20 amino acids. CDR3: CASSPATTVWTGGSNTEAFF. The CDR3 nucleotides are TGTGCCAGCTCACCAGCCACGACTGTCTGGACAGGGGGCTCGAACACTGAAGCTTTCTTT.

This clone appeared a single time. This chain uses TRBV6-1 with TRBJ1-4, with D perhaps TRBD1 (6 bases). Germline assignment: CDR1 MNHNS and CDR2 SASEGT. Deletions cut 8 bases from V and 8 bases from J, with 12 bases between. The CDR3 runs to 12 residues. This chain's CDR3 is CASLQGLEKLFF. Here the CDR3 DNA reads TGTGCCAGCCTACAGGGTTTAGAAAAACTGTTTTTT.

This clone is deemed medium-sized. The chain carries TRBV4-3 and TRBJ2-7; D may be TRBD1 (6 bases). This CDR3 contains 15 residues. V shed 2 bases and J shed 3 bases, with 14 bases lying between them. Germline CDR1 reads LGHNA; CDR2 reads YSLEER. DNA for the CDR3: TGCGCCAGCAGCCAAAGCTCAGGGGATCACTACGAGCAGTACTTC. This encodes CASSQSSGDHYEQYF.

The rearrangement links TRBV27 to TRBJ1-4, with a possible D match to TRBD1 (6 bases). CDR1 is MNHEY and CDR2 is SMNVEV in the germline V gene (reference sequence). V lost 6 bases and J lost 7, with 24 bases in between. CDR3 length: 17 amino acids. The CDR3 nucleotides read TGTGCCAGCAGCCCACTCCGGGACACGGAAAGGAGTGAAAAACTGTTTTTT. Residues: CASSPLRDTERSEKLFF. The complete variable domain, with remaining parts taken from reference TRBV27 and TRBJ1-4, reads EAQVTQNPRYLITVTGKKLTVTCSQNMNHEYMSWYRQDPGLGLRQIYYSMNVEVTDKGDVPEGYKVSRKEKRNFPLILESPSPNQTSLYFCASSPLRDTERSEKLFFGSGTQLSVL.